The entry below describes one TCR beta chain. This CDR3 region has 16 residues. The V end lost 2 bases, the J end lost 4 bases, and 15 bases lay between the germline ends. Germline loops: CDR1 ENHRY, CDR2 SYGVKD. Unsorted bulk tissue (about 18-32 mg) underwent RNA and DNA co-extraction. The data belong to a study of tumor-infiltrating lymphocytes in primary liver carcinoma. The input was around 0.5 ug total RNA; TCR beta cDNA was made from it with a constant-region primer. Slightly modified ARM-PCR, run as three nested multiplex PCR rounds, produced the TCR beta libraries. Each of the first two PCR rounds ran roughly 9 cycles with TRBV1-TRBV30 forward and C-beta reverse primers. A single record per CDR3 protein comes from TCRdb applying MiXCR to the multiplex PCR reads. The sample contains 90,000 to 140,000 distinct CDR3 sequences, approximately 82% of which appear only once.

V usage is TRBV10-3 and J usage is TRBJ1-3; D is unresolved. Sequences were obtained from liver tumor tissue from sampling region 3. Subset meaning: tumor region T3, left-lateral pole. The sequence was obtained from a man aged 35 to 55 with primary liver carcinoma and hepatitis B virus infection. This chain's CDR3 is CAISEPEWAWGNTIYF. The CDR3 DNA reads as TGTGCCATCAGTGAGCCAGAATGGGCGTGGGGAAACACCATATATTTT.